The rows below give T cell receptor beta chains drawn from one sample of a study of CD4 and CD8 cells across lung adenocarcinoma regions. TCRdb analysed the PCR reads with MiXCR anew, one entry per CDR3 protein. The repertoire holds 6,500 to 8,000 distinct CDR3 sequences, approximately 45% seen once, with around a third in the top ten. The specimen sequenced was CD4+ T cells from the margin of a lung tumor. Receptors were obtained from a male donor with lung adenocarcinoma. The CD4 and CD8 labels of this study may be unreliable. The CDR3 runs from the conserved cysteine through the conserved F or W. D genes are given only for firm matches. Rows give clone size only sometimes, using once, few, many, or a class for an expanded clone.

V	J	size	D	DNA	CDR3
TRBV10-3	TRBJ2-5	-	TRBD2	TGTGCCACCCTAGGTAGCGGGAGGGCTCCTGGCGCCTACGTCCAGTACTTC	CATLGSGRAPGAYVQYF
TRBV4-1	TRBJ1-2	few	-	TGCGCCACCACTGAGGGCTATGGCTACACCTTC	CATTEGYGYTF
TRBV14	TRBJ2-7	-	-	TGTGCCAGCAGCCAACACTACGAGCAGTACTTC	CASSQHYEQYF
TRBV6-1	TRBJ2-3	-	-	TGTGCCAGCAGTGAAGCGGGGCGGCGCACAGATACGCAGTATTTT	CASSEAGRRTDTQYF
TRBV6-1	TRBJ2-7	-	-	TGTGCCAGCAGTGAAACGTGGACTATCGGCACAGATAAGCAGTACTTC	CASSETWTIGTDKQYF
TRBV6-6	TRBJ2-7	medium-sized	TRBD1	TGTGCCAGCAGTTTCCTACAGGGGCGCGAGCAGTACTTC	CASSFLQGREQYF
TRBV6-1	TRBJ2-3	-	TRBD2	TGTGCCAGGAGCGGGGGCCGCGACCAAGAGACGCAGTATTTC	CARSGGRDQETQYF
TRBV6-5	TRBJ2-5	-	TRBD2	TGTGCCAGCAGTTACTCGGGATATAGCGGGGGAGAAGAGACCCAGTACTTC	CASSYSGYSGGEETQYF
TRBV6-1	TRBJ2-3	-	-	TGTGCCAGCAGTGGCATCGGTTTTAGCACCGAGGCGCAGTATTTT	CASSGIGFSTEAQYF
TRBV10-3	TRBJ2-3	many	TRBD2	TGTGCCATCAGTGAGGTTGAGGCGGGGGGTGGCACAGATACGCAGTATTTT	CAISEVEAGGGTDTQYF
TRBV6-5	TRBJ2-2	-	-	TGTGCCAGCAGTTATAACGGGCCCACCGGGGAGCTGTTTTTT	CASSYNGPTGELFF
TRBV5-4	TRBJ2-4	many	-	TGTGCCAGCAGCGCGAGACAGGTGGCTATAGCCAAAAACATTCAGTACTTC	CASSARQVAIAKNIQYF
TRBV5-1	TRBJ1-6	once	TRBD1	TGCGCCAGCGCGGACAGGAACAATTCACCCCTCCACTTT	CASADRNNSPLHF
TRBV7-3	TRBJ2-1	-	TRBD2	TGTGCCAGCAGCCCGACTAGCGGGTACGATGAGCAGTTCTTC	CASSPTSGYDEQFF
TRBV6-6	TRBJ2-3	medium-sized	-	TGTGCCAGCGCCCAGCCAGATACGCAGTATTTT	CASAQPDTQYF
TRBV5-1	TRBJ2-7	-	-	TGCGCCAGCAGCTTCCTACGGGACGGCTCCTACGAGCAGTACTTC	CASSFLRDGSYEQYF
TRBV6-1	TRBJ2-1	-	-	TGTGCCAGCACCCCGGTCAGGGGCGCCTCCGGGGAGCAGTTTTTC	CASTPVRGASGEQFF
TRBV10-1	TRBJ2-1	-	-	TGCGCCACCCAAGGGATCTCAAATGAGCAGTTCTTC	CATQGISNEQFF
TRBV7-2	TRBJ2-3	-	-	TGTGCCAGCAGCTTAGGTACCCAGGGAAGCACAGATACGCAGTATTTT	CASSLGTQGSTDTQYF
TRBV6-1	TRBJ2-3	-	-	TGTGCCAGCAGTGTCCTGACCCTAGCGTTCGGGGCGCAGTATTTT	CASSVLTLAFGAQYF
TRBV6-5	TRBJ2-4	-	-	TGTGCCAGTAGAAACACGAGGAGCGTATGGATACAGTACTTC	CASRNTRSVWIQYF
TRBV27	TRBJ2-5	-	-	TGTGCCAGCAGTTTATGGCCCAACGCGGGGTTCCAGTACTTC	CASSLWPNAGFQYF
TRBV12-3/TRBV12-4	TRBJ2-1	medium-sized	-	TGTGCCAGCAGTTTGGGCTGGAACCGAGAGACCCAGTTCTTC	CASSLGWNRETQFF
TRBV6-1	TRBJ2-2	many	-	TGTGCCAGCAGTGAGGGAACCCCGAACACCGGGGAGCTGTTTTTT	CASSEGTPNTGELFF
TRBV7-3	TRBJ2-2	-	TRBD2	TGTGCCAGCAGCCCCGTAGCGGGAGGAGCGAACACCGGGGAGCTGTTTTTT	CASSPVAGGANTGELFF
TRBV6-5	TRBJ2-7	-	-	TGTGCCAGCAGTTACATTCAGGACGGCTCCTACGAGCAGTACTTC	CASSYIQDGSYEQYF
TRBV10-2	TRBJ2-3	-	TRBD1	TGCGCCAGCAGTGAACAGGGGCTGGCGGGCAAAAACATTCAGTACTTT	CASSEQGLAGKNIQYF
TRBV7-7	TRBJ2-5	-	TRBD2	TGTGCTAGCAGCTCTAGCGGGAGAGAAGAGACCCAGTACTTC	CASSSSGREETQYF
TRBV4-1	TRBJ1-1	-	TRBD1	TGCGCCAGCAGCTCCCTTCTACAGGGGCGAAATGAAGCTTTCTTT	CASSSLLQGRNEAFF
TRBV6-4	TRBJ2-1	-	TRBD2	TGTGCCAGCAGTGATAGCGGGGGGTACGGTGAGCAGTTCTTC	CASSDSGGYGEQFF
TRBV6-1	TRBJ2-4	-	-	TGTGCCAGCAGTGGCACCGTAGCCAAAGACATTCAGTACTTC	CASSGTVAKDIQYF
TRBV6-5	TRBJ2-1	-	-	TGTGCCAGCAGTTACACGGGGGCAATAGTACAAGATACGCAGTACTTT	CASSYTGAIVQDTQYF
TRBV6-5	TRBJ2-1	medium-sized	TRBD2	TGTGCCAGCAGTTTTCCCTGGGGGGGTGAGCAGTTCTTC	CASSFPWGGEQFF
TRBV4-2	TRBJ2-3	many	-	TGTGCCAGCAGCCCCCGGACCGGGAGCACAGATACGCAGTATTTT	CASSPRTGSTDTQYF
TRBV27	TRBJ2-7	-	TRBD2	TGTGCCAGCCATCCCCGACTAGCGGGGGCCAAAACCCCCTACGAGCAGTACTTC	CASHPRLAGAKTPYEQYF
TRBV12-3/TRBV12-4	TRBJ2-1	many	-	TGTGCCAGCTCTAGGGGGTCCAGTGAGCAGTTCTTC	CASSRGSSEQFF
TRBV7-9	TRBJ2-5	few	-	TGTGCCAGCAGCTTAGGAACGGGACAAGAGACCCAGTACTTC	CASSLGTGQETQYF
TRBV30	TRBJ2-2	many	TRBD1	TGTGCCTGGAGCACGGCGGGACAGGACACCGGGGAGCTGTTTTTT	CAWSTAGQDTGELFF
TRBV6-1	TRBJ2-5	few	TRBD1	TGTGCCAGCAGAGAGACAGGGGGCTCAGAGACCCAGTACTTC	CASRETGGSETQYF
TRBV6-5	TRBJ2-3	once	TRBD1	TGTGCCAGCAGTTACTCGACAGGGAAAGATACGCAGTATTTT	CASSYSTGKDTQYF
TRBV11-1	TRBJ2-7	-	-	TGTGCCAGCAGCGTGGGTAGCGGGGACCGGGGGACAGATACGCAGTACTTC	CASSVGSGDRGTDTQYF
TRBV6-5	TRBJ2-1	many	-	TGTGCCAGCACCCAGGGGAAGTTAGGTTTTGATGAGCAGTTCTTC	CASTQGKLGFDEQFF